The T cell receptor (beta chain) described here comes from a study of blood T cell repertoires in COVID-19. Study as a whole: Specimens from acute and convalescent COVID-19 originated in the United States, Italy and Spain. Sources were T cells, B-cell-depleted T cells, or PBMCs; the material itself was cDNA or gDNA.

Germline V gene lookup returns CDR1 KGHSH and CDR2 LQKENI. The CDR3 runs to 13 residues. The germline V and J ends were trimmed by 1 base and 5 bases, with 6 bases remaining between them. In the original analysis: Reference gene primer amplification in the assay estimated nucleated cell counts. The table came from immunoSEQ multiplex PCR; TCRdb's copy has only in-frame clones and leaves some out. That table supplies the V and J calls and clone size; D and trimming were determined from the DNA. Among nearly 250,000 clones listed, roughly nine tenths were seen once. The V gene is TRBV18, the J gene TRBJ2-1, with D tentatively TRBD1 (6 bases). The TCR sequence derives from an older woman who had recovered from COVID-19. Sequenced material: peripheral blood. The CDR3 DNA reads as TGTGCCAGCTCACCACGGACAGACAATGAGCAGTTCTTC. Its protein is CASSPRTDNEQFF. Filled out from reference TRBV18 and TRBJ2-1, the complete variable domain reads NAGVMQNPRHLVRRRGQEARLRCSPMKGHSHVYWYRQLPEEGLKFMVYLQKENIIDESGMPKERFSAEFPKEGPSILRIQQVVRGDSAAYFCASSPRTDNEQFFGPGTRLTVL.